These 20 T cell receptor beta chains came from one sample sequenced in a study of a mutant IDH1 vaccine in newly diagnosed glioma. TCRdb's copy holds only in-frame clones and misses some; the assay was immunoSEQ multiplex PCR. The sample includes tens of thousands of clones, 84% of them seen just once. Described time point: week 35, safety follow-up. With topical imiquimod, each dose of the vaccine consisted of 300 ug of mutant IDH1 20-mer peptide. Their recognized antigens are unknown. The sequencing used PBMCs, collected from a glioma patient whose treatment included an IDH1 peptide vaccine. The receptor source for this set is a woman younger than 35 with glioma.

This sequence joins TRBV9 and TRBJ1-5; D is possibly TRBD1 (5 bases). The germline V gene encodes CDR1 SGDLS and CDR2 YYNGEE. Trimming shortened V by 3 bases and J by 0 bases, and 10 bases separated the two germline ends. The CDR3 contains 15 residues. The CDR3 loop reads CASSATAYSNQPQHF. The CDR3 DNA follows: TGTGCCAGCAGCGCGACAGCATATAGCAATCAGCCCCAGCATTTT.

This clone was seen only once. The J gene is TRBJ2-1, the V gene TRBV6-5; TRBD1 agrees at 12 bases. The germline V gene encodes CDR1 MNHEY and CDR2 SVGAGI. The CDR3 contains 14 residues. The J segment lost 11 bases and the V segment lost 2 bases, leaving 4 bases of the junction unmatched. DNA for the CDR3: TGTGCCAGCAGTTACCCCGGGACAGGGGGCAAGCAGTTCTTC. It translates to CASSYPGTGGKQFF.

This clone was detected only a few times. The genes are TRBV7-3 and TRBJ1-1; D uncertain. Trimming pared 5 bases from V and 0 bases from J, leaving 13 bases between. Germline V gene lookup returns CDR1 SGHTA and CDR2 FQGTGA. The CDR3 spans 15 residues. The CDR3 loop is CASSPRPPMNTEAFF. The CDR3 region has the DNA TGTGCCAGCAGCCCCCGCCCACCGATGAACACTGAAGCTTTCTTT. Together with reference TRBV7-3 and TRBJ1-1, the CDR3 gives the full variable domain: GAGVSQTPSNKVTEKGKYVELRCDPISGHTALYWYRQSLGQGPEFLIYFQGTGAADDSGLPNDRFFAVRPEGSVSTLKIQRTERGDSAVYLCASSPRPPMNTEAFFGQGTRLTVV.

The rearrangement links TRBV2 to TRBJ2-7; the D is unclear. Looked up from germline, CDR1 is SNHLY and CDR2 is FYNNEI. V dropped 6 bases and J dropped 3 bases, with 12 bases sitting between them. The CDR3 runs 13 residues. The CDR3 DNA reads as TGTGCCAGCAGAGACCCGACGGGCTACGAGCAGTACTTC. Protein: CASRDPTGYEQYF.

This rearrangement joins TRBV5-4 to TRBJ2-1; a possible D gene is TRBD2 (6 bases). CDR3 length equals 15 residues. The V and J ends lost 4 bases and 0 bases respectively, with 11 bases between them. Germline loops: CDR1 SGHNT, CDR2 YYREEE (reference sequence). CDR3 coding DNA: TGTGCCAGCAGCCTCCAGACTAGCTCCTACAATGAGCAGTTCTTC. Translating it yields CASSLQTSSYNEQFF.

The V call is TRBV13, the J call TRBJ1-2; TRBD1 matches at 8 bases. With 3 bases clipped from V and 4 bases from J, the junction kept 10 bases outside the gene matches. The V gene's germline CDR1 is PRHDT and CDR2 FYEKMQ (reference sequence). The CDR3 is 16 amino acids. The CDR3 sequence: CASSFLQGALTYGYTF. The CDR3 coding sequence is TGTGCCAGCAGCTTTCTTCAGGGGGCCCTTACCTATGGCTACACCTTC.

The V and J genes are TRBV9 and TRBJ1-2; D is unclear. The germline V gene encodes CDR1 SGDLS and CDR2 YYNGEE. The CDR3 is 13 amino acids. The V gene lost 3 bases and the J gene lost 0 bases, with 6 bases spanning the gap. The CDR3: CASSGGANYGYTF. As DNA, the CDR3 is TGTGCCAGCAGCGGGGGAGCTAACTATGGCTACACCTTC. The whole variable domain, filled in from reference TRBV9 and TRBJ1-2, reads DSGVTQTPKHLITATGQRVTLRCSPRSGDLSVYWYQQSLDQGLQFLIQYYNGEERAKGNILERFSAQQFPDLHSELNLSSLELGDSALYFCASSGGANYGYTFGSGTRLTVV.

This clone is classed as medium-sized. This chain joins TRBV6-1 and TRBJ1-6; D is unclear. This CDR3 is 15 amino acids long. The germline V and J ends were trimmed by 1 base and 3 bases, with 7 bases remaining between them. Germline V gene data show CDR1 as MNHNS and CDR2 as SASEGT. CDR3 nucleotides: TGTGCCAGCAGTGAAGGGACCTTCTATAATTCACCCCTCCACTTT. This translates into CASSEGTFYNSPLHF.

The chain has TRBV14 and TRBJ1-2, with D perhaps matching TRBD1 (6 bases). CDR3 length: 14 amino acids. Germline CDR1 is SGHDN and CDR2 is FVKESK. V was cut by 1 base and J by 4 bases, with 10 bases left in between. The CDR3 is CASSQAQGPYGYTF. Here the CDR3 DNA reads TGTGCCAGCAGCCAAGCCCAGGGGCCCTATGGCTACACCTTC.

The chain links TRBV7-2 to TRBJ1-2; TRBD1 might be the D (6 bases). V lost 5 bases and J 8 bases, leaving 18 bases between the germline ends. Germline lookup yields CDR1 SGHTA and CDR2 FQGNSA. The CDR3 extends over 14 amino acids. For the CDR3, the DNA is TGTGCCAGCAGCACAAGACAGGCCCTAGAAGGCTACACCTTC. It is translated as CASSTRQALEGYTF.

The V call is TRBV2, the J call TRBJ2-1, with D possibly TRBD1 on 6 matching bases. The V gene's germline CDR1 is SNHLY and CDR2 FYNNEI. Trimming shortened V by 4 bases and J by 1 base, and 11 bases separated the two germline ends. CDR3 length equals 15 residues. CDR3 nucleotide sequence: TGTGCCAGCAGTGGCAGGGGAGCATCCTACAATGAGCAGTTCTTC. Protein product: CASSGRGASYNEQFF.

The chain recombines TRBV7-2 with TRBJ2-7, with a weak D call TRBD2 (7 bases). Germline loops: CDR1 SGHTA, CDR2 FQGNSA. The ends were cut back, 5 bases at V and 4 bases at J, with 15 bases in the middle. The CDR3 covers 14 residues. DNA of the CDR3: TGTGCCAGCAGCCCGGCGGGGGCTGCTTACGAGCAGTACTTC. This translates into CASSPAGAAYEQYF.

This chain connects TRBV2 to TRBJ2-5; 10 positions match TRBD1. The junction had 12 bases not matched to a gene; V was cut back by 9 bases and J by 5 bases. The CDR3 is made up of 15 amino acids. CDR1 is SNHLY, CDR2 FYNNEI, per germline. The CDR3 bases are TGTGCCAGTCCGACAGACAGGGGGCCGAGGGAGACCCAGTACTTC. Amino acid sequence: CASPTDRGPRETQYF.

V is TRBV9 and J is TRBJ2-5; D gene unclear. The germline V and J ends were trimmed by 0 bases and 6 bases, with 3 bases remaining between them. Germline loops: CDR1 SGDLS, CDR2 YYNGEE. The CDR3 sequence is 11 residues long. DNA for the CDR3: TGTGCCAGCAGCGTAGTACAGACCCAGTACTTC. It specifies CASSVVQTQYF.

The rearrangement links TRBV9 to TRBJ2-3, with 9 bases that match TRBD2. The CDR3 consists of 16 residues. Germline V CDR1 and CDR2: SGDLS, YYNGEE. J lost 1 base, V lost 3 bases, and 6 bases had no gene match. The CDR3 spells CASSGAGGSGTDTQYF. In DNA form, the CDR3 reads TGTGCCAGCAGCGGGGCGGGGGGGTCCGGCACAGATACGCAGTATTTT.

This chain joins TRBV19 and TRBJ2-1, with D perhaps TRBD1 or TRBD2 (7 bases each). Germline V gives CDR1 LNHDA, CDR2 SQIVND (reference sequence). The germline V and J ends were trimmed by 1 base and 5 bases, with 9 bases remaining between them. The CDR3 totals 14 residues. The CDR3: CASSIAGGDNEQFF. As DNA, the CDR3 is TGTGCCAGTAGTATAGCAGGGGGGGACAATGAGCAGTTCTTC.

In its sample, this clone was seen once. CDR3 DNA: TGCGCCAGCAGCCATATGGGGCAGCGGGAGGTGGCAGATACGCAGTATTTT. Encoded protein: CASSHMGQREVADTQYF. This chain links TRBV4-1 with TRBJ2-3; 9 bases line up with TRBD2. This CDR3 is 17 amino acids long. The germline V gene has CDR1 MGHRA and CDR2 YSYEKL. J lost 4 bases, V lost 3 bases, and 11 bases had no gene match.

The chain joins TRBV28 to TRBJ2-7, with D perhaps TRBD2 (5 bases). Trimming stripped 5 bases from V and 9 bases from J, with 8 bases between. The CDR3 is 10 amino acids. Germline V gene data show CDR1 as MDHEN and CDR2 as SYDVKM. The CDR3 DNA reads as TGTGCCAGCAGTGCGGGTTCGCAGTACTTC. It translates to CASSAGSQYF.

A few counts support this clone. This chain links TRBV2 with TRBJ1-5; D is uncertain. Germline V CDR1 and CDR2: SNHLY, FYNNEI. Trimming took 1 base from V and 2 from J, leaving 9 bases between them. This CDR3 comprises 15 residues. CDR3 amino acids: CASSEGAAGNQPQHF. The CDR3, as DNA: TGTGCCAGCAGTGAAGGGGCAGCCGGCAATCAGCCCCAGCATTTT. Full variable domain (outside the CDR3, taken from reference TRBV2 and TRBJ1-5): EPEVTQTPSHQVTQMGQEVILRCVPISNHLYFYWYRQILGQKVEFLVSFYNNEISEKSEIFDDQFSVERPDGSNFTLKIRSTKLEDSAMYFCASSEGAAGNQPQHFGDGTRLSIL.

V gene TRBV6-6 combines with J gene TRBJ2-7, with 8 positions matching TRBD2. The ends lost 0 bases at V and 3 bases at J; junction bases unmatched: 4. Looked up from germline, CDR1 is MNHNY and CDR2 is SVGAGI (reference sequence). CDR3 length: 15 amino acids. The CDR3 nucleotides are TGTGCCAGCAGTTACTCGTCCGGGGGGGACTACGAGCAGTACTTC. This sequence encodes CASSYSSGGDYEQYF.